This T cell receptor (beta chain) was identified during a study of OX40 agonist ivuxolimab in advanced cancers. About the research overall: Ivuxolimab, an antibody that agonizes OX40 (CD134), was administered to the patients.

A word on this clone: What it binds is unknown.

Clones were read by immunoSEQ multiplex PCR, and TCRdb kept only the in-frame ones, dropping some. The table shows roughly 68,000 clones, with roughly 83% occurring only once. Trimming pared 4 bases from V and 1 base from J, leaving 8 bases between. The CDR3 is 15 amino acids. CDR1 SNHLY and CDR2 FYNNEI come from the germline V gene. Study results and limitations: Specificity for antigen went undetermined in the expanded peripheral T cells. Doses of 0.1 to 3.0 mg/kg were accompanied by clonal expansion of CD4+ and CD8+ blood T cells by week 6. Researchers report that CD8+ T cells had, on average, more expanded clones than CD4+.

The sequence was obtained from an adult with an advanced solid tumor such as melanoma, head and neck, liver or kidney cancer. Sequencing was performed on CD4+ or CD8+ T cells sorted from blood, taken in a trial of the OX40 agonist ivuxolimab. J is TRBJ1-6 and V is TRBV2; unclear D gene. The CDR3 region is CASSVSVSYNSPLHF. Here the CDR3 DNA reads TGTGCCAGCAGTGTGTCTGTTTCCTATAATTCACCCCTCCACTTT.